The source of this T cell receptor (beta chain) is a study of T cells in Graves' hyperthyroidism and ophthalmopathy. Disease duration was under 3 months in the ophthalmopathy patients, who also had a Clinical Activity Score of at least 3 and a NOSPECS grade of at least 4. Patients with uncontrolled infections, other autoimmune diseases, pregnancy or lactation were excluded. TCR beta CDR3 regions were amplified from RNA transcripts. When the TCR CDR3 underwent first-round RT-PCR, the HTBI primer set was used. TCRdb reprocessed the multiplex PCR reads with MiXCR, giving one entry per CDR3 protein. The sample consists of 450,000 to 650,000 distinct CDR3 sequences, over 15% of them appearing once. The table lists this clonotype with many counts. Specimen: blood. This sequence was found in a woman aged 18-29 years with Graves' ophthalmopathy.

CDR3 nucleotides: TGTGCCAGCAGGAGGGACAGGGGGACCTACGAGCAGTACTTC. It translates to CASRRDRGTYEQYF. The chain uses TRBV7-2 and TRBJ2-7, with 11 positions matching TRBD1. CDR1 and CDR2 from the germline V gene are SGHTA and FQGNSA. This CDR3 has 14 residues. V dropped 6 bases and J dropped 2; count of bases not matched to a gene: 3.